A selection of T cell receptor beta chains follows, all from one sample in a study of T cell responses to AZD1222 COVID-19 vaccine. Only in-frame clones appear in the TCRdb table, and some are missing; sequencing was by immunoSEQ multiplex PCR. This table has roughly 160,000 clones, roughly 90% appearing once. The sample consisted of peripheral blood, taken on day 0 of AZD1222 vaccination. Receptors were obtained from an adult in good health. CDR3s include the opening cysteine and the closing phenylalanine or tryptophan. The D gene is left open where the match is weak. Clone size appears in some rows only: once, few, many, or a class for an expanded clone.

abundance,d_gene,v_gene,j_gene,CDR3nt,CDR3aa
NA,NA,TRBV28,TRBJ1-3,TGTGCCAGCAGCCGGGGGGGTAACTCTGGAAACACCATATATTTT,CASSRGGNSGNTIYF
NA,NA,TRBV7-2,TRBJ1-1,TGTGCCAGCAGCTTAGGAGGAGGTCTGGGCACTGAAGCTTTCTTT,CASSLGGGLGTEAFF
NA,NA,TRBV9,TRBJ2-5,TGTGCCAGCAGCGCACGCGGGGAGACCCAGTACTTC,CASSARGETQYF
NA,NA,TRBV30,TRBJ1-5,TGTGCCTGGAGTGTAGGGTCTGAGTCCCAGCATTTT,CAWSVGSESQHF
few,NA,TRBV3-1/TRBV3-2,TRBJ1-2,TGTGCCAGCAGCCAAGGGGCAGGGGCCAACTATGGCTACACCTTC,CASSQGAGANYGYTF
NA,TRBD1,TRBV5-8,TRBJ2-6,TGTGCCAGCAGCCCGGACAGGGGGAGCTCTGGGGCCAACGTCCTGACTTTC,CASSPDRGSSGANVLTF
NA,NA,TRBV29-1,TRBJ2-2,TGCAGCGTTGATCGGGGTCTCAACACCGGGGAGCTGTTTTTT,CSVDRGLNTGELFF
NA,TRBD1,TRBV19,TRBJ2-7,TGTGCCAGTAGTAGACAGGGGGGCGAGCAGTACTTC,CASSRQGGEQYF
once,NA,TRBV5-5,TRBJ1-2,TGTGCCAGCAGCTTGGGCGGCAGGGATGGCTACACCTTC,CASSLGGRDGYTF
NA,NA,TRBV5-8,TRBJ1-5,TGTGCCAGCAGCAGTCGGGGAGAGGGCGGTCAGCCCCAGCATTTT,CASSSRGEGGQPQHF
NA,TRBD2,TRBV9,TRBJ2-4,TGTGCCAGCAGCGTAGAACTAGCGGGAGGGACCAAAAACATTCAGTACTTC,CASSVELAGGTKNIQYF
NA,TRBD2,TRBV30,TRBJ2-4,TGTGCCTGGACCCCGATAGCGGGGGCCAGTGGGGCCAAAAACATTCAGTACTTC,CAWTPIAGASGAKNIQYF
NA,TRBD1,TRBV28,TRBJ1-4,TGTGCCAGCAGCGGCTTGGGACAGCTTAATGAAAAACTGTTTTTT,CASSGLGQLNEKLFF
NA,NA,TRBV6-6,TRBJ1-6,TGTGCCAGCAGCGGTGGGGCCAACTCACCCCTCCACTTT,CASSGGANSPLHF
few,TRBD2,TRBV5-1,TRBJ2-1,TGCGCCAGCAGCCCCGGGACGGGAGGCAATGAGCAGTTCTTC,CASSPGTGGNEQFF
NA,TRBD1,TRBV9,TRBJ1-5,TGTGCCAGCAGCCTAGGGGGACAGGCGGATAGCAATCAGCCCCAGCATTTT,CASSLGGQADSNQPQHF
many,TRBD2,TRBV4-2,TRBJ2-1,TGTGCCAGCAGCCAAGATCAACTAGCGGGGGGTCGACAGTTCTTC,CASSQDQLAGGRQFF
NA,TRBD1,TRBV10-3,TRBJ2-3,TGTGCCATCAGTGAGGGACAGGGGACCACAGATACGCAGTATTTT,CAISEGQGTTDTQYF
NA,TRBD1,TRBV19,TRBJ2-3,TGTGCCAGTAGTATAAGGACAGGGAAGGGAGATACGCAGTATTTT,CASSIRTGKGDTQYF
few,NA,TRBV5-5,TRBJ1-4,TGTGCCAGCAGCTTGGCCTTGGACAGTCTTGGAGAAAAACTGTTTTTT,CASSLALDSLGEKLFF
NA,NA,TRBV27,TRBJ1-4,TGTGCCAGCAGTCCACTCAGGGGAGGTAATGAAAAACTGTTTTTT,CASSPLRGGNEKLFF
NA,NA,TRBV29-1,TRBJ1-1,TGCAGCATTATGACAGTTCCCCCTGAAGCTTTCTTT,CSIMTVPPEAFF
NA,TRBD1,TRBV7-9,TRBJ1-2,TGTGCCAGCAGCTTGCATACAGGGGGCTATGGCTACACCTTC,CASSLHTGGYGYTF
NA,NA,TRBV6-6,TRBJ1-5,TGTGCCAGCAGTTACCCACAGGAAAGGGGGCAGCCCCAGCATTTT,CASSYPQERGQPQHF
NA,NA,TRBV24-1,TRBJ1-2,TGTGCCACCAGTGATTTGAGAGGGGATGGGGGCTACACCTTC,CATSDLRGDGGYTF
NA,NA,TRBV6-2/TRBV6-3,TRBJ2-7,TGTGCCAGCAGTTACAAGAGGCGAGAGGGTTACGAGCAGTACTTC,CASSYKRREGYEQYF
NA,NA,TRBV4-3,TRBJ2-7,TGCGCCAGCAGCCCAGTTGGGACACGATCCTACGAGCAGTACTTC,CASSPVGTRSYEQYF
NA,NA,TRBV3-1/TRBV3-2,TRBJ1-2,TGTGCCAGCAGCCAATTGGATATGGGGGGCTACACCTTC,CASSQLDMGGYTF
NA,TRBD2,TRBV19,TRBJ2-3,TGTGCCAGTAGTATTCGGGCTAGCGGAGATACGCAGTATTTT,CASSIRASGDTQYF
NA,NA,TRBV9,TRBJ2-2,TGTGCCAGCAGCCCGCCCCGGGAACCCACCGGGGAGCTGTTTTTT,CASSPPREPTGELFF
NA,NA,TRBV6-5,TRBJ1-1,TGTGCCAGCAGTTATTCTGGGACATTTGGAGGGGGAGCTTTCTTT,CASSYSGTFGGGAFF
NA,NA,TRBV5-4,TRBJ1-4,TGTGCCAGCAGCTTGCGTGGAAATGAAAAACTGTTTTTT,CASSLRGNEKLFF
once,NA,TRBV5-1,TRBJ1-2,TGCGCCAGCAGCCAACCAGACGATGGCTACACCTTC,CASSQPDDGYTF
NA,NA,TRBV11-2,TRBJ2-5,TGTGCCAGCAGCTTAGGGGCCACCTCGGGGGAGACCCAGTACTTC,CASSLGATSGETQYF
NA,TRBD2,TRBV6-6,TRBJ2-2,TGTGCCGGGCGGGGGGCCGGGGAGCTGTTTTTT,CAGRGAGELFF
NA,NA,TRBV29-1,TRBJ1-2,TGCAGCGTCCCGTTCGTTCTCGGACATGGCTACACCTTC,CSVPFVLGHGYTF
NA,NA,TRBV24-1,TRBJ2-7,TGTGCCACCAGTGTCGGGCCAATCGCGACCTACGAGCAGTACTTC,CATSVGPIATYEQYF
NA,NA,TRBV30,TRBJ1-6,TGTGCCTGGAGTGTGGACGGTAATTCACCCCTCCACTTT,CAWSVDGNSPLHF
NA,NA,TRBV7-2,TRBJ1-1,TGTGCCAGCAGCTTTAGGTACACTGAAGCTTTCTTT,CASSFRYTEAFF
NA,TRBD1,TRBV28,TRBJ1-3,TGTGCCAGCAGTTCCAGCGGGACAGCTGGAAACACCATATATTTT,CASSSSGTAGNTIYF
NA,TRBD2,TRBV18,TRBJ2-7,TGTGCCAGCTCACCATCCAGGACTAGCGGGGTTGAGCAGTACTTC,CASSPSRTSGVEQYF
NA,NA,TRBV3-1/TRBV3-2,TRBJ1-1,TGTGCCAGCAGCCAACAGGGGCCGGGCACTGAAGCTTTCTTT,CASSQQGPGTEAFF